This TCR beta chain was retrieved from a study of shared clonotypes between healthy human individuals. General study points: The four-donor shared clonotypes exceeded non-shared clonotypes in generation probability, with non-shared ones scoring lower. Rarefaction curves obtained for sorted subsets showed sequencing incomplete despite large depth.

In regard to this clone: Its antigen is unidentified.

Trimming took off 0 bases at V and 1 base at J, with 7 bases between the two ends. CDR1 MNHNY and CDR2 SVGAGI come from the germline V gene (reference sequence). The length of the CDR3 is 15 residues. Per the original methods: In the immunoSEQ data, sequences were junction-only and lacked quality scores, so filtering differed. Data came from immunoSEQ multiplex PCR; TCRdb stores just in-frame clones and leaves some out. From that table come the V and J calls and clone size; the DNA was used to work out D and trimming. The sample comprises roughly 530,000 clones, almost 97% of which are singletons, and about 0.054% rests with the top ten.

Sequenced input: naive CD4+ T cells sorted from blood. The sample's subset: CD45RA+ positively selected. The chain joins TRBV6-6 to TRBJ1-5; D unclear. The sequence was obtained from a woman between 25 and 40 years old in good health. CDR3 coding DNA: TGTGCCAGCAGTTACTCGGGTGGGAGCAATCAGCCCCAGCATTTT. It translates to CASSYSGGSNQPQHF.